These T cell receptor beta chains were read from a single sample in a study of blood T cell repertoires in COVID-19. Assay used: immunoSEQ multiplex PCR; TCRdb lists only in-frame clones, some missing. The sample has about 110,000 clones; roughly 84% are singletons. Sequencing was carried out using peripheral blood. These receptors were collected from a man between 35 and 55 years old with acute or convalescent COVID-19. Both conserved end residues are part of each CDR3. The order of the fields is D gene, V gene, J gene, clone size, CDR3 protein. The D gene is left open where the match is weak. Rows may omit the clone size; those that give it use once, few, many or a size class.

TRBD1	TRBV28	TRBJ2-7	-	CASSSQTGANYEQYF
TRBD2	TRBV7-2	TRBJ2-2	-	CASISTTGLNTGELFF
-	TRBV5-1	TRBJ2-1	-	CASSFHLADNEQFF
-	TRBV3-1/TRBV3-2	TRBJ2-7	-	CASSQYGRGSYEQYF
-	TRBV7-3	TRBJ1-1	-	CASSYSKNTEAFF
TRBD1	TRBV11-2	TRBJ2-6	-	CASSFRGQGAPGANVLTF
TRBD1	TRBV2	TRBJ2-1	few	CASSERGTGYYNEQFF
TRBD1	TRBV5-1	TRBJ2-5	-	CASSLRTGGWETQYF
TRBD1	TRBV6-1	TRBJ2-1	-	CASSDPTGGSYNEQFF
-	TRBV3-1/TRBV3-2	TRBJ2-5	-	CASSLRGPGYF
-	TRBV25-1	TRBJ1-3	-	CASSEFGGRRGSGNTIYF
TRBD2	TRBV4-2	TRBJ2-3	-	CASSLLATGGTQYF
TRBD1	TRBV5-1	TRBJ1-1	-	CASSTRIGQGNTEAFF
-	TRBV19	TRBJ1-5	-	CASSIGQTNSNQPQHF
-	TRBV27	TRBJ2-1	-	CASSLGVGVANEQFF
-	TRBV5-1	TRBJ1-4	-	CASSLGRAGEKLFF
-	TRBV7-3	TRBJ2-3	-	CASSLRGGGTDTQYF
-	TRBV24-1	TRBJ2-3	-	CATSDLQEHTQYF
-	TRBV6-2/TRBV6-3	TRBJ2-7	few	CASSTDWITYEQYF
-	TRBV11-2	TRBJ2-1	-	CASSLFRGSGLYNEQFF
TRBD1	TRBV2	TRBJ1-2	-	CASRGGTGGGYTF
TRBD2	TRBV9	TRBJ2-1	few	CASSPGLAGGVPQFF
-	TRBV7-2	TRBJ1-6	-	CASSYSNSPLHF
TRBD2	TRBV7-2	TRBJ2-3	-	CASSLGAGGPRDTQYF
-	TRBV18	TRBJ1-1	-	CASSPPPFSGRTEAFF
-	TRBV11-2	TRBJ2-3	-	CASSLTISITDTQYF
TRBD2	TRBV7-2	TRBJ2-1	-	CASSLAGLAVNNEQFF
TRBD1	TRBV6-6	TRBJ1-6	few	CASSYSGQGSNSPLHF
-	TRBV7-9	TRBJ1-5	few	CASSGGVRYQPQHF
-	TRBV5-1	TRBJ2-5	-	CASSRGLQETQYF
-	TRBV6-5	TRBJ1-3	-	CASTQTAGNTIYF
TRBD2	TRBV7-9	TRBJ2-7	-	CASSLSGSNYEQYF
TRBD1	TRBV2	TRBJ1-2	-	CASTTGQGYNYGYTF
-	TRBV21-1	TRBJ2-1	-	CASRSLAANEQFF
-	TRBV19	TRBJ1-3	-	CASTPPGGTGNTIYF
-	TRBV3-1/TRBV3-2	TRBJ1-1	-	CASSRTDMEAFF
TRBD2	TRBV29-1	TRBJ2-1	once	CSVDSLTSGSSYNEQFF
TRBD2	TRBV5-1	TRBJ2-7	-	CASSLGLAGSYEQYF
-	TRBV5-1	TRBJ2-3	-	CASSLAGTDTQYF
TRBD1	TRBV6-5	TRBJ1-5	-	CASRDRDNQPQHF
TRBD2	TRBV7-9	TRBJ2-3	-	CASSLRTSGSTDTQYF
TRBD2	TRBV5-8	TRBJ2-5	-	CASSLGTSGREEETQYF
-	TRBV18	TRBJ2-7	-	CASSPATHRAPYEQYF